This T cell receptor beta chain was captured in a study of blood T cell repertoires in COVID-19. Study background: In each case, the material was cDNA or gDNA derived from T cells, B-cell-depleted T cells, or PBMCs.

As processed by the authors: The assay estimated nucleated cells by amplifying reference gene primers. Sequencing used immunoSEQ multiplex PCR; TCRdb keeps in-frame clones, though not all of them. V and J calls and clone size are given by that table; D and trimming were obtained from the DNA. This table has around 260,000 clones, 83% appearing once. The germline gives CDR1 SGHRS, CDR2 YFSETQ. The CDR3 runs 15 residues. Trimming removed 5 bases at V and 0 bases at J, with 11 bases between. This clonotype was obtained from a man aged 55 to 70 who had recovered from COVID-19. Material for sequencing was peripheral blood. V is TRBV5-1 and J is TRBJ2-2; no clear D. The CDR3 is CASRVGRTNTGELFF. CDR3 DNA sequence: TGCGCCAGCAGAGTCGGCAGGACGAACACCGGGGAGCTGTTTTTT.